These 21 T cell receptor beta chains share one sample of origin, sequenced in a study of cytomegalovirus exposure and HLA in healthy donors. Amplification used 60 Vbeta primers and 13 Jbeta primers. The repertoire was sequenced with immunoSEQ multiplex PCR; TCRdb's copy has only in-frame clones and lacks some. Of about 180,000 clones detected, roughly 80% appear once; the ten largest clones hold roughly 1.4%. The material sequenced was PBMCs. Source of these receptors: a man between 35 and 55 years old in good health and CMV-seronegative.

The chain combines TRBV29-1 with TRBJ2-5; 8 bases line up with TRBD2. The CDR3 loop spans 12 amino acids. Germline trimming cut 7 bases from V and 5 bases from J; bases unmatched to any gene: 6. From germline, CDR1 is SQVTM and CDR2 ANQGSEA. Here the CDR3 reads CSAWTSWETQYF. The CDR3 nucleotides read TGCAGCGCCTGGACTAGCTGGGAGACCCAGTACTTC.

This sequence joins TRBV10-3 and TRBJ1-1; D is unresolved. Germline-derived CDR1 and CDR2 are ENHRY and SYGVKD. The CDR3 contains 15 residues. V shed 0 bases and J shed 1 base, with 9 bases lying between them. The chain's CDR3 is CAISESGRKNTEAFF. The CDR3 DNA reads TGTGCCATCAGTGAGTCGGGCAGAAAGAACACTGAAGCTTTCTTT.

A few counts support this clone. The chain recombines TRBV29-1 with TRBJ1-1; 11 bases are shared with TRBD1. This CDR3 contains 15 residues. CDR1 and CDR2 (germline): SQVTM, ANQGSEA. V shed 1 base, J shed 1 base, and the junction held 2 bases outside the gene matches. In DNA, the CDR3 is TGCAGCGTTGAAGGGACAGGGGGCCCGAACACTGAAGCTTTCTTT. Translating it yields CSVEGTGGPNTEAFF. Full variable domain (missing parts from reference TRBV29-1 and TRBJ1-1): SAVISQKPSRDICQRGTSLTIQCQVDSQVTMMFWYRQQPGQSLTLIATANQGSEATYESGFVIDKFPISRPNLTFSTLTVSNMSPEDSSIYLCSVEGTGGPNTEAFFGQGTRLTVV.

The CDR3 DNA follows: TGCGCCAGCAGCAACGGGGGTAGCAATCAGCCCCAGCATTTT. This gives the protein CASSNGGSNQPQHF. The V call is TRBV5-1, the J call TRBJ1-5; possibly TRBD1 for D (5 bases). Germline V CDR1 and CDR2: SGHRS, YFSETQ. V was trimmed by 4 bases and J by 0 bases, leaving 8 bases between them. This CDR3 is 14 amino acids long.

The chain is built from TRBV28 and TRBJ2-5; maybe TRBD2 (7 bases). TRBJ2-7 matches the DNA end more closely, so the J call is doubtful. Germline loops: CDR1 MDHEN, CDR2 SYDVKM. This CDR3 region has 16 residues. CDR3 region: CASRSAGAGTINEQYF. DNA of the CDR3: TGTGCCAGCAGATCTGCGGGGGCAGGTACCATTAACGAGCAGTACTTC.

The chain carries TRBV4-1 and TRBJ2-6; TRBD1 agrees at 9 bases. This CDR3 has 20 amino acids. Germline CDR1 MGHRA, CDR2 YSYEKL. Trimming at V came to 0 bases and at J to 2 bases, leaving 11 bases not matched to a gene. CDR3 sequence (DNA): TGCGCCAGCAGCCAAGATCGAGGGACAGGGCGAAAACCTGGGGCCAACGTCCTGACTTTC. Protein product: CASSQDRGTGRKPGANVLTF.

The chain joins TRBV11-3 to TRBJ2-7; 9 bases align to TRBD1. Germline trimming cut 5 bases from V and 3 bases from J; bases unmatched to any gene: 5. Germline CDR1 reads SGHNT; CDR2 reads YENEEA. The CDR3 has 14 amino acids. The CDR3 nucleotides read TGTGCCAGCAGCGGGGACAGGGAGGGCTACGAGCAGTACTTC. Encoded protein: CASSGDREGYEQYF.

V usage is TRBV28 and J usage is TRBJ2-4; D not certain. Germline CDR1 reads MDHEN; CDR2 reads SYDVKM. This CDR3 comprises 13 residues. The V end lost 8 bases, the J end lost 3 bases, and 11 bases lay between the germline ends. CDR3 sequence reads: CASSRSFKNIQYF. The CDR3 region has the DNA TGTGCCAGCTCTCGGTCTTTCAAAAACATTCAGTACTTC.

This chain connects TRBV7-3 to TRBJ2-5; 8 nucleotides line up with TRBD2. The CDR3 has 15 residues. CDR1 is SGHTA and CDR2 is FQGTGA in the germline V gene. V trimming: 10 bases; J trimming: 5 bases; junction bases outside the gene matches: 15. The chain's CDR3 is CATPRVAGFYETQYF. DNA of the CDR3: TGTGCCACCCCCCGGGTAGCGGGATTTTACGAGACCCAGTACTTC. Using reference TRBV7-3 and TRBJ2-5 for the parts outside the CDR3, the full variable domain is GAGVSQTPSNKVTEKGKYVELRCDPISGHTALYWYRQSLGQGPEFLIYFQGTGAADDSGLPNDRFFAVRPEGSVSTLKIQRTERGDSAVYLCATPRVAGFYETQYFGPGTRLLVL.

The V gene is TRBV29-1, the J gene TRBJ1-3; 7 nucleotides match TRBD1. Trimming took 4 bases from V and 2 from J; bases not matched to a gene: 8. This CDR3 is 15 amino acids long. The germline gives CDR1 SQVTM, CDR2 ANQGSEA. The DNA for the CDR3 is TGCAGCGTTGGCTCTACAGGGGACCCTGGAAACACCATATATTTT. Protein sequence: CSVGSTGDPGNTIYF.

Comment on this clone: Other DNA sequences within the sample encode an identical CDR3. V is TRBV29-1 and J is TRBJ1-1; 8 bases are a match to TRBD1. CDR3 size: 13 residues. V shed 3 bases, J shed 4 bases, and the junction held 4 bases outside the gene matches. Germline V gene sequence: CDR1 SQVTM, CDR2 ANQGSEA. The CDR3 spells CSVDRGPGTEAFF. The CDR3 nucleotides are TGCAGCGTTGACAGGGGGCCGGGCACTGAAGCTTTCTTT.

V usage is TRBV2 and J usage is TRBJ1-2; TRBD1 aligns across 9 bases. V lost 6 bases and J lost 8; bases outside the gene matches: 4. There are 12 residues in the CDR3. Germline V CDR1 and CDR2: SNHLY, FYNNEI. The CDR3 coding sequence is TGTGCCAGCAGACGGACAGGGGACGGCTACACCTTC. It encodes CASRRTGDGYTF.

J is TRBJ2-1 and V is TRBV11-1, with TRBD2 identical over 8 bases. The trim removed 5 bases at V and 8 bases at J, leaving 14 bases unmatched. Germline CDR1 SGHAT, CDR2 FQDESV (reference sequence). CDR3 length: 16 residues. This CDR3 reads CASSLNRRAGGDEQFF. The CDR3 region has the DNA TGTGCCAGCAGCCTAAACAGGAGGGCCGGGGGGGATGAGCAGTTCTTC. Looking up the rest from reference TRBV11-1 and TRBJ2-1 gives the full variable domain: EAEVAQSPRYKITEKSQAVAFWCDPISGHATLYWYRQILGQGPELLVQFQDESVVDDSQLPKDRFSAERLKGVDSTLKIQPAELGDSAMYLCASSLNRRAGGDEQFFGPGTRLTVL.

The J gene is TRBJ2-5, the V gene TRBV7-8; D perhaps matches TRBD1 (6 bases). CDR1 is SGHVS, CDR2 FQNEAQ, per germline. V shed 2 bases and J shed 4 bases, with 20 bases lying between them. There are 17 residues in the CDR3. CDR3 residues: CASSLSSGLGARETQYF. The CDR3 nucleotides read TGTGCCAGCAGCTTATCCTCGGGGCTGGGGGCCAGAGAGACCCAGTACTTC. The complete variable domain, with remaining parts taken from reference TRBV7-8 and TRBJ2-5, reads GAGVSQSPRYKVAKRGQDVALRCDPISGHVSLFWYQQALGQGPEFLTYFQNEAQLDKSGLPSDRFFAERPEGSVSTLKIQRTQQEDSAVYLCASSLSSGLGARETQYFGPGTRLLVL.

The V gene is TRBV2, the J gene TRBJ1-1; a weak D match, TRBD1 (5 bases). V shed 2 bases and J shed 1 base, with 5 bases lying between them. Looked up from germline, CDR1 is SNHLY and CDR2 is FYNNEI. The CDR3 has 13 amino acids. The CDR3 DNA sequence: TGTGCCAGCAGTGAAAGGGGGAACACTGAAGCTTTCTTT. Its translation: CASSERGNTEAFF.

The chain carries TRBV7-6 and TRBJ2-3; a weak D match, TRBD1 (6 bases). The CDR3 is 16 residues long. Trimming removed 5 bases from V and 0 bases from J, with 15 bases in between. Germline CDR1 and CDR2: SGHVS and FNYEAQ. The CDR3 nucleotides read TGTGCCAGCAGCAGAGGTCCGGGACACAGCACAGATACGCAGTATTTT. The encoded protein is CASSRGPGHSTDTQYF.

This rearrangement joins TRBV6-1 to TRBJ1-5, with no clear D. The CDR3 spans 14 residues. The V gene lost 5 bases and the J gene lost 3 bases, with 11 bases spanning the gap. Per germline, CDR1 MNHNS and CDR2 SASEGT. The CDR3 spells CASSFERANQPQHF. Written as DNA, the CDR3 is TGTGCCAGCAGTTTTGAGAGGGCCAATCAGCCCCAGCATTTT.

The chain has TRBV18 and TRBJ1-4; possibly TRBD1 for D (6 bases). Per germline, CDR1 KGHSH and CDR2 LQKENI. This CDR3 has 20 residues. V lost 0 bases and J lost 4, with 24 bases in between. The CDR3 loop is CASSPPSRQARSLINEKLFF. The CDR3, as DNA: TGTGCCAGCTCACCACCGTCCCGACAGGCGCGCTCTCTTATTAATGAAAAACTGTTTTTT.

V and J are TRBV5-1 and TRBJ2-1; 8 bases are shared with TRBD1. Germline V lookup: CDR1 SGHRS, CDR2 YFSETQ. The V and J ends lost 0 bases and 7 bases, in that order; junction bases with no gene match: 9. The CDR3 spans 16 residues. The CDR3 DNA follows: TGCGCCAGCAGCTTGGCCAATACAGGGGGTGGTAATGAGCAGTTCTTC. As protein: CASSLANTGGGNEQFF.

The rearrangement joins TRBV28 to TRBJ2-7, with 7 bases identical to TRBD2. Per the germline V gene, CDR1 is MDHEN and CDR2 is SYDVKM. The CDR3 length is 14 residues. The junction had 11 bases not matched to a gene; V was cut back by 7 bases and J by 5 bases. The CDR3 loop reads CASTLRGRRDEQYF. The CDR3 DNA sequence: TGTGCCAGCACCCTACGCGGGAGAAGGGACGAGCAGTACTTC.

The CDR3 bases are TGCGCCAGCGAAGGACAGGGCGAGCAGTACTTC. This translates into CASEGQGEQYF. This chain links TRBV5-1 with TRBJ2-7; TRBD1 matches 8 bases. Trimming at V came to 7 bases and at J to 6 bases, leaving 3 bases not matched to a gene. Per the germline V gene, CDR1 is SGHRS and CDR2 is YFSETQ. CDR3 size: 11 residues.